One sample yielded the 27 T cell receptor beta chains listed below, sequenced in a study of long-term antiretroviral therapy in people with HIV. Survey-level immunoSEQ v3.0 assays were run. Assay: immunoSEQ multiplex PCR; the TCRdb copy retains only in-frame clones and omits some. Among almost 35,000 clones listed, around 83% were seen once. The input for sequencing was unsorted PBMCs, taken just over 2.7 years before starting antiretroviral therapy. The receptors were gathered from a woman aged 30 to 39 with HIV.

V is TRBV14 and J is TRBJ2-5; TRBD2 agrees at 10 bases. The germline gives CDR1 SGHDN, CDR2 FVKESK. Losses at the gene ends were 0 bases for V and 2 bases for J; bases not matched to a gene: 6. The CDR3 spans 17 residues. The CDR3 region is CASSQESGGASQETQYF. The CDR3, as DNA: TGTGCCAGCAGCCAAGAAAGCGGGGGGGCCAGTCAAGAGACCCAGTACTTC.

The chain recombines TRBV30 with TRBJ2-6, with unresolved D. This CDR3 is 12 amino acids long. Trimming stripped 4 bases from V and 4 bases from J, with 5 bases between. The germline gives CDR1 GTSNPN, CDR2 SVGIG (reference sequence). The CDR3 region is CAWTPGANVLTF. The CDR3, as DNA: TGTGCCTGGACACCAGGGGCCAACGTCCTGACTTTC.

This clone was observed a single time. V and J are TRBV2 and TRBJ1-1; TRBD1 aligns across 8 bases. The V gene's germline CDR1 is SNHLY and CDR2 FYNNEI. V was pared by 5 bases and J by 0 bases, with 2 bases of the junction left unmatched. This CDR3 is built from 14 residues. CDR3 loop: CASSTGQVNTEAFF. The CDR3 coding sequence is TGTGCCAGCAGTACGGGACAGGTGAACACTGAAGCTTTCTTT.

CDR3: CASSPRTRILSRDTQYF. In nucleotides, the CDR3 is TGTGCCAGCAGCCCCAGGACTAGGATCTTGTCCCGAGATACGCAGTATTTT. The chain employs TRBV7-2 and TRBJ2-3, with 7 bases aligning to TRBD2. This CDR3 has 17 amino acids. The germline V gene has CDR1 SGHTA and CDR2 FQGNSA. V trimming: 5 bases; J trimming: 5 bases; junction bases outside the gene matches: 16.

CDR3 loop: CASSLGGIRGKVNTEAFF. As DNA, the CDR3 is TGTGCCAGCAGCTTAGGCGGGATCAGGGGAAAGGTGAACACTGAAGCTTTCTTT. The chain recombines TRBV7-8 with TRBJ1-1; a possible D gene is TRBD1 (6 bases). V dropped 1 base and J dropped 0 bases, with 18 bases sitting between them. CDR3 length: 18 residues. Germline lookup yields CDR1 SGHVS and CDR2 FQNEAQ. Complete variable domain (other parts from reference TRBV7-8 and TRBJ1-1): GAGVSQSPRYKVAKRGQDVALRCDPISGHVSLFWYQQALGQGPEFLTYFQNEAQLDKSGLPSDRFFAERPEGSVSTLKIQRTQQEDSAVYLCASSLGGIRGKVNTEAFFGQGTRLTVV.

The V call is TRBV27, the J call TRBJ1-1, with D perhaps TRBD1 (6 bases). Per the germline V gene, CDR1 is MNHEY and CDR2 is SMNVEV (reference sequence). V was clipped by 3 bases and J by 2 bases, with 10 bases between them. The CDR3 consists of 14 residues. The CDR3 DNA reads TGTGCCAGCAGTTTGACAGGTGCAAACACTGAAGCTTTCTTT. Protein product: CASSLTGANTEAFF.

The rearrangement links TRBV4-2 to TRBJ1-1; D unresolved. Trimming took 0 bases from V and 1 from J, leaving 9 bases between them. This CDR3 region has 15 residues. Germline V gene sequence: CDR1 LGHNA, CDR2 YNFKEQ. The CDR3 protein is CASSQDPEGNTEAFF. For the CDR3, the DNA is TGTGCCAGCAGCCAAGATCCGGAGGGGAACACTGAAGCTTTCTTT.

The V and J genes are TRBV18 and TRBJ2-5; TRBD2 might be the D (6 bases). The CDR3 sequence is 14 residues long. Per the germline V gene, CDR1 is KGHSH and CDR2 is LQKENI. V gave up 2 bases and J gave up 2 bases, with 9 bases separating them. In DNA form, the CDR3 reads TGTGCCAGCTCACCAAGGCGGGAACAAGAGACCCAGTACTTC. It translates to CASSPRREQETQYF.

CDR3 bases: TGTGCCAGCAGCTTGAGGCAGGGAATGGGCAATCAGCCCCAGCATTTT. Its translation: CASSLRQGMGNQPQHF. This chain joins TRBV7-2 and TRBJ1-5, with D perhaps TRBD1 (5 bases). V dropped 3 bases and J dropped 2 bases, with 14 bases sitting between them. The CDR3 is 16 residues long. Germline values: CDR1 SGHTA, CDR2 FQGNSA.

V usage is TRBV6-5 and J usage is TRBJ1-2; no firm D call. Germline CDR1 and CDR2: MNHEY and SVGAGI. This CDR3 comprises 14 residues. V lost 0 bases, J lost 6 bases, and 11 bases lay in between. CDR3 DNA sequence: TGTGCCAGCAGTTACTCCGGAGTACGCAATGGCTACACCTTC. This codes for CASSYSGVRNGYTF.

Only one count was recorded for this clone. The CDR3 loop is CASSWGGRGANVLTF. CDR3 DNA sequence: TGTGCCAGCAGCTGGGGGGGTCGCGGGGCCAACGTCCTGACTTTC. The rearrangement joins TRBV5-6 to TRBJ2-6, with TRBD2 identical over 7 bases. The germline gives CDR1 SGHDT, CDR2 YYEEEE. Losses at the gene ends were 3 bases for V and 4 bases for J; bases not matched to a gene: 4. The CDR3 runs to 15 residues.

This clone was found once. The V gene is TRBV5-1, the J gene TRBJ1-4, with D unresolved. Germline CDR1 is SGHRS and CDR2 is YFSETQ. V dropped 0 bases and J dropped 6 bases, with 6 bases sitting between them. This CDR3 has 13 amino acids. Here the CDR3 DNA reads TGCGCCAGCAGCTTGGTCCACGATGAAAAACTGTTTTTT. Its translation is CASSLVHDEKLFF.

The chain uses TRBV7-2 and TRBJ2-3; 7 bases align to TRBD2. CDR1 SGHTA and CDR2 FQGNSA come from the germline V gene. This CDR3 comprises 15 residues. V dropped 3 bases and J dropped 2; count of bases not matched to a gene: 5. The CDR3 protein is CASSFSGPSTDTQYF. The CDR3, as DNA: TGTGCCAGCAGCTTTAGCGGGCCATCCACAGATACGCAGTATTTT.

CDR3 residues: CSGETDSTGELFF. The CDR3 bases are TGCAGCGGGGAAACGGACAGCACCGGGGAGCTGTTTTTT. This chain links TRBV29-1 with TRBJ2-2, with a tentative D call TRBD1 (6 bases). The CDR3 consists of 13 residues. Per germline, CDR1 SQVTM and CDR2 ANQGSEA. V lost 7 bases and J 4 bases, leaving 13 bases between the germline ends.

The chain combines TRBV7-8 with TRBJ1-2; D is unresolved. Germline V CDR1 and CDR2: SGHVS, FQNEAQ. The CDR3 extends over 16 amino acids. Trimming removed 5 bases at V and 5 bases at J, with 21 bases between. The CDR3 DNA is TGTGCCAGCAGCCCATTGGTAGTAGGGTCGTGGTATGGCTACACCTTC. Its protein product is CASSPLVVGSWYGYTF.

CDR3 coding DNA: TGTGCCAGCAGCTTATTTCCTAGCGGGGAGGTACAAGAGACCCAGTACTTC. This codes for CASSLFPSGEVQETQYF. The rearrangement uses TRBV7-9 and TRBJ2-5; TRBD2 matches 9 bases. The CDR3 runs 17 residues. Germline V gene sequence: CDR1 SEHNR, CDR2 FQNEAQ (reference sequence). The V segment lost 2 bases and the J segment 2 bases; nucleotides outside the gene matches: 9.

The chain employs TRBV18 and TRBJ1-1; TRBD1 matches at 8 bases. J gave up 11 bases and V 4 bases, and 3 bases lay outside the gene matches. Germline values: CDR1 KGHSH, CDR2 LQKENI. The CDR3 length is 11 residues. The DNA for the CDR3 is TGTGCCAGCTCACGACAGGGGCCCGCTTTCTTT. This encodes CASSRQGPAFF.

This rearrangement joins TRBV9 to TRBJ1-2; possible D gene TRBD1, 5 bases. Looked up from germline, CDR1 is SGDLS and CDR2 is YYNGEE. The CDR3 extends over 16 amino acids. Trimming left V 4 bases short and J 0 bases short, with 16 bases between. For the CDR3, the DNA is TGTGCCAGCAGCACCGACTCGGACAAGCCTAACTATGGCTACACCTTC. Amino acids: CASSTDSDKPNYGYTF.

V usage is TRBV19 and J usage is TRBJ1-4; no definite D call. Trimming took off 4 bases at V and 8 bases at J, with 11 bases between the two ends. The CDR3 extends over 13 amino acids. Germline lookup yields CDR1 LNHDA and CDR2 SQIVND (reference sequence). This chain's CDR3 is CASSTTHGEKLFF. In nucleotides, the CDR3 is TGTGCCAGTAGTACTACTCATGGGGAAAAACTGTTTTTT.

The CDR3 reads CATSWGQGEYEQYF. Here the CDR3 DNA reads TGTGCCACCAGCTGGGGACAGGGGGAGTACGAGCAGTACTTC. The gene calls are TRBV15 and TRBJ2-7, with 11 positions matching TRBD1. This CDR3 has 14 residues. Germline CDR1 and CDR2: LNHNV and YYDKDF (reference sequence). Trimming cost V 5 bases and J 4 bases; bases outside gene matches: 4.

The chain links TRBV29-1 to TRBJ2-2, with a weak D call TRBD1 (5 bases). Trimming cost V 3 bases and J 0 bases, with 14 bases left between them. CDR1 is SQVTM, CDR2 ANQGSEA, per germline. The CDR3 loop spans 16 amino acids. The CDR3 protein is CSVDIWGGANTGELFF. The CDR3 DNA follows: TGCAGCGTTGATATTTGGGGCGGCGCGAACACCGGGGAGCTGTTTTTT.

The DNA of the CDR3 is TGTGCCAGCAGTCCCCATCGGCGGGGGGGCCGGAACACCGGGGAGCTGTTTTTT. Translated: CASSPHRRGGRNTGELFF. The rearrangement links TRBV7-3 to TRBJ2-2; 9 bases fit TRBD2. The CDR3 runs 18 residues. The germline V gene encodes CDR1 SGHTA and CDR2 FQGTGA. V lost 6 bases, J lost 1 base, and 12 bases stayed unmatched.

The genes are TRBV4-1 and TRBJ1-1; D call uncertain. V was cut by 6 bases and J by 10 bases, with 18 bases left in between. Looked up from germline, CDR1 is MGHRA and CDR2 is YSYEKL. The CDR3 covers 13 residues. DNA of the CDR3: TGCGCCAGCAGTCAGATAATGCGGGGAAGAGCTTTCTTT. Amino acids: CASSQIMRGRAFF.

The chain recombines TRBV7-3 with TRBJ2-5, with 9 bases fitting TRBD1. The CDR3 has 15 residues. CDR1 is SGHTA, CDR2 FQGTGA, per germline. The J segment lost 5 bases and the V segment lost 3 bases, leaving 7 bases of the junction unmatched. The CDR3 nucleotides are TGTGCCAGCAGCTTGGGGGGGACAGGGCAGGAGACCCAGTACTTC. Residues: CASSLGGTGQETQYF.

This rearrangement joins TRBV6-1 to TRBJ2-7; the D gene is possibly TRBD1 (5 bases). This CDR3 spans 11 amino acids. In germline, CDR1 is MNHNS, CDR2 SASEGT. The ends were cut back, 7 bases at V and 2 bases at J, with 6 bases in the middle. The CDR3 loop reads CASMTAYEQYV. CDR3 DNA sequence: TGTGCCAGCATGACAGCCTACGAGCAGTACGTC.

The J gene is TRBJ1-3, the V gene TRBV4-1; D unclear. Per the germline V gene, CDR1 is MGHRA and CDR2 is YSYEKL. This CDR3 is 16 amino acids long. Trimming pared 4 bases from V and 1 base from J, leaving 14 bases between. CDR3 loop: CASSLNRQRSGNTIYF. CDR3 DNA sequence: TGCGCCAGCAGCCTAAATCGCCAAAGGTCTGGAAACACCATATATTTT.

This clone was counted once. The chain uses TRBV29-1 and TRBJ1-1, with TRBD1 matching 8 bases. This CDR3 is built from 13 residues. Germline lookup yields CDR1 SQVTM and CDR2 ANQGSEA. Trimming at V came to 6 bases and at J to 3 bases, leaving 6 bases not matched to a gene. For the CDR3, the DNA is TGCAGCGTATCCAGGGGGCCGGACACTGAAGCTTTCTTT. This gives the protein CSVSRGPDTEAFF.